The clone carrying this T cell receptor (beta chain) was found once. Libraries were prepared by immunoSEQ multiplex PCR; TCRdb keeps only in-frame clonotypes and omits some of them. The profile shows 350,000 to 400,000 clones, around 89% of them singletons. The record originates from a study of blood T cell repertoires in COVID-19. Cohorts were based on clinical histories the participants reported. V lost 2 bases, J lost 2 bases, and 10 bases stayed unmatched. The CDR3 has 17 residues. Germline CDR1 LNHDA, CDR2 SQIVND (reference sequence). The TCR sequence derives from a woman aged 25 to 39 with acute COVID-19. The gene calls are TRBV19 and TRBJ1-2, with 8 positions matching TRBD1. The sequencing sample was made of PBMCs or T cells enriched from blood (not recorded which). CDR3 loop: CASSISAGGGRNYGYTF. In DNA, the CDR3 is TGTGCCAGTAGTATATCGGCAGGGGGCGGAAGAAACTATGGCTACACCTTC.